This passage covers 27 T cell receptor beta chains from one sample sequenced in a study of Ad26.COV2.S vaccination and SARS-CoV-2 variants. The treatment here: 15 to 20 received Ad26.COV2.S at low or high dose, single or two shots; five or six received placebo; per-sample allocation not given. Specimen acquisition occurred on day 63 following the initial vaccine or placebo injection. Profiled with immunoSEQ multiplex PCR; TCRdb holds only in-frame clones, not every one. The sample shows about 420,000 clones, around nine tenths of them seen only once. The source material was peripheral blood, sampled in a trial of Ad26.COV2.S vaccine versus placebo. The receptors shown here come from a person between 18 and 65 years old who received the Ad26.COV2.S COVID-19 vaccine or a placebo.

The V gene is TRBV14, the J gene TRBJ2-2, with TRBD1 as a possible D gene (6 bases). CDR1 and CDR2 (germline): SGHDN, FVKESK. CDR3 size: 15 residues. V gave up 4 bases and J gave up 0 bases, with 9 bases separating them. CDR3 nucleotide sequence: TGTGCCAGCAGCCGACAGGCCGCGAACACCGGGGAGCTGTTTTTT. Amino acid sequence: CASSRQAANTGELFF.

This sequence joins TRBV5-1 and TRBJ2-3; TRBD1 is a possible D gene (6 bases). CDR1 is SGHRS, CDR2 YFSETQ, per germline. The CDR3 extends over 16 amino acids. V lost 0 bases, J lost 3 bases, and 14 bases lay in between. The CDR3 loop is CASSLGQVMRTDTQYF. The CDR3 bases are TGCGCCAGCAGCTTGGGACAGGTAATGCGGACAGATACGCAGTATTTT.

The chain combines TRBV4-3 with TRBJ2-5, with 9 nucleotides matching TRBD1. The ends lost 3 bases at V and 4 bases at J; junction bases unmatched: 18. The CDR3 covers 19 residues. The V gene's germline CDR1 is LGHNA and CDR2 YSLEER. Here the CDR3 reads CASSHRSGTGSIGRETQYF. CDR3 DNA: TGCGCCAGCAGCCACCGATCCGGGACAGGGTCTATTGGGCGAGAGACCCAGTACTTC.

The rearrangement links TRBV7-9 to TRBJ1-2; 9 bases are shared with TRBD1. Germline assignment: CDR1 SEHNR and CDR2 FQNEAQ (reference sequence). Losses at the gene ends were 4 bases for V and 8 bases for J; bases not matched to a gene: 5. The CDR3 totals 13 residues. The CDR3 DNA is TGTGCCAGCAGCTCAACAGGGGGCCACGGCTACACCTTC. It encodes CASSSTGGHGYTF.

The CDR3 region has the DNA TGTGCCAGCAGCTCCCTCGGATCGGGGACTGAAGCTTTCTTT. Translating it yields CASSSLGSGTEAFF. The chain joins TRBV7-9 to TRBJ1-1; D is unresolved. Germline-derived CDR1 and CDR2 are SEHNR and FQNEAQ (reference sequence). The V gene lost 4 bases and the J gene lost 5 bases, with 14 bases spanning the gap. The CDR3 loop spans 14 amino acids.

Written as DNA, the CDR3 is TGTGCCAGCAGAAACAGGGGGGGGACTGAAGCTTTCTTT. This encodes CASRNRGGTEAFF. The chain is built from TRBV6-5 and TRBJ1-1, with 8 bases aligning to TRBD1. Germline V gives CDR1 MNHEY, CDR2 SVGAGI. The CDR3 has 13 amino acids. The V and J ends lost 6 bases and 5 bases, in that order; junction bases with no gene match: 5.

The chain is built from TRBV29-1 and TRBJ2-3; 16 nucleotides line up with TRBD2. The germline CDR1 and CDR2 sequences are SQVTM and ANQGSEA. The CDR3 sequence is 18 residues long. The J segment lost 6 bases and the V segment lost 3 bases, leaving 12 bases of the junction unmatched. The CDR3 region is CSVELGGTSGGAFDTQYF. For the CDR3, the DNA is TGCAGCGTTGAGCTGGGCGGGACTAGCGGGGGGGCCTTCGATACGCAGTATTTT.

The J gene is TRBJ2-7, the V gene TRBV27; 7 nucleotides align to TRBD2. In germline, CDR1 is MNHEY, CDR2 SMNVEV (reference sequence). The V and J ends lost 3 bases and 7 bases, in that order; junction bases with no gene match: 0. The CDR3 runs to 11 residues. CDR3 loop: CASSFGGEQYF. CDR3 bases: TGTGCCAGCAGTTTCGGGGGGGAGCAGTACTTC.

This rearrangement joins TRBV25-1 to TRBJ2-4; D gene ambiguous. Trimming removed 0 bases from V and 4 bases from J, with 7 bases in between. Germline CDR1 and CDR2: MGHDK and SYGVNS. The CDR3 runs to 14 residues. This CDR3 is CASSEYAAKNIQYF. The CDR3 nucleotides are TGTGCCAGCAGTGAATATGCGGCGAAAAACATTCAGTACTTC.

The V gene is TRBV5-5, the J gene TRBJ1-5; D is possibly TRBD1 (5 bases). The CDR3 totals 14 residues. Germline V CDR1 and CDR2: SGHKS, YYEKEE (reference sequence). V was shortened by 1 base and J by 6 bases, with 11 bases between the two germline ends. The CDR3 spells CASSLSGWGQPQHF. CDR3 nucleotide sequence: TGTGCCAGCAGCTTGTCAGGGTGGGGTCAGCCCCAGCATTTT.

The chain joins TRBV5-6 to TRBJ1-1; D unclear. Trimming pared 3 bases from V and 8 bases from J, leaving 8 bases between. The length of the CDR3 is 11 residues. The germline gives CDR1 SGHDT, CDR2 YYEEEE. The CDR3 spells CASSWQDEAFF. In DNA, the CDR3 is TGTGCCAGCAGCTGGCAGGACGAAGCTTTCTTT.

The chain uses TRBV9 and TRBJ2-3; D might be TRBD2 (5 bases). The length of the CDR3 is 13 residues. CDR1 is SGDLS, CDR2 YYNGEE, per germline. V was trimmed by 4 bases and J by 3 bases, leaving 9 bases between them. The DNA for the CDR3 is TGTGCCAGCAGCACGGGGTTTACAGATACGCAGTATTTT. Its translation: CASSTGFTDTQYF.

The V call is TRBV4-3, the J call TRBJ2-5; possibly TRBD1 for D (5 bases). The CDR3 is made up of 15 amino acids. Deletions cut 2 bases from V and 3 bases from J, with 13 bases between. The V gene's germline CDR1 is LGHNA and CDR2 YSLEER. The CDR3 coding sequence is TGCGCCAGCAGCCAAACCCAAGGCAGGGAAGAGACCCAGTACTTC. Translating gives CASSQTQGREETQYF.

V gene TRBV30 combines with J gene TRBJ2-7; D is possibly TRBD2 (6 bases). The V end lost 2 bases, the J end lost 1 base, and 9 bases lay between the germline ends. The CDR3 spans 13 residues. Germline V gene lookup returns CDR1 GTSNPN and CDR2 SVGIG (reference sequence). The CDR3 loop reads CAWSLAPSYEQYF. The CDR3 nucleotides are TGTGCCTGGAGTCTAGCGCCTTCCTACGAGCAGTACTTC.

V usage is TRBV2 and J usage is TRBJ2-1, with unresolved D. The CDR3 loop spans 15 amino acids. The ends were cut back, 6 bases at V and 4 bases at J, with 16 bases in the middle. The germline V gene has CDR1 SNHLY and CDR2 FYNNEI. In nucleotides, the CDR3 is TGTGCCAGCAGCCCCGACAACCTCCTGTACAATGAGCAGTTCTTC. It encodes CASSPDNLLYNEQFF.

The rearrangement links TRBV11-2 to TRBJ2-3; 10 nucleotides match TRBD2. Losses at the gene ends were 1 base for V and 2 bases for J; bases not matched to a gene: 12. The CDR3 is 19 residues long. Germline values: CDR1 SGHAT, CDR2 FQNNGV. The CDR3 sequence: CASSLVPLGLAVITDTQYF. CDR3 bases: TGTGCCAGCAGCTTAGTTCCCCTCGGACTAGCGGTGATCACAGATACGCAGTATTTT.

The chain couples TRBV18 to TRBJ2-7; weak D call: TRBD1 (6 bases). CDR1 is KGHSH and CDR2 is LQKENI in the germline V gene. V dropped 0 bases and J dropped 4 bases, with 22 bases sitting between them. This CDR3 has 18 residues. In DNA form, the CDR3 reads TGTGCCAGCTCACCACCGGTTCCCGTCCGGGACAACCGGTACGAGCAGTACTTC. Translating it yields CASSPPVPVRDNRYEQYF.

V usage is TRBV5-1 and J usage is TRBJ1-2; D not certain. Germline CDR1 SGHRS, CDR2 YFSETQ. This CDR3 comprises 17 residues. The V gene lost 3 bases and the J gene lost 1 base, with 19 bases spanning the gap. The CDR3 nucleotides read TGCGCCAGCAGCTCCAGGTCGGTAGGAGGAAGTAACTATGGCTACACCTTC. This encodes CASSSRSVGGSNYGYTF.

This clone was seen only once. This chain connects TRBV28 to TRBJ1-5; D possibly corresponds to TRBD1 (6 bases). The V end lost 7 bases, the J end lost 2 bases, and 18 bases lay between the germline ends. CDR1 MDHEN and CDR2 SYDVKM come from the germline V gene. The CDR3 length is 16 residues. The CDR3: CASTITFSGGNQPQHF. Here the CDR3 DNA reads TGTGCCAGCACCATTACCTTCTCAGGGGGCAATCAGCCCCAGCATTTT.

The chain recombines TRBV7-7 with TRBJ2-5; D uncertain. Between the trimmed V and J ends, which lost 1 base and 2 bases, there was a span of 11 bases. Germline values: CDR1 SSHAT, CDR2 FNYEAQ (reference sequence). The CDR3 is made up of 15 amino acids. The chain's CDR3 is CASSLVAAPQETQYF. The DNA for the CDR3 is TGTGCCAGCAGCTTAGTAGCAGCGCCACAAGAGACCCAGTACTTC.

The V and J genes are TRBV28 and TRBJ1-5; 9 bases map to TRBD1. CDR1 is MDHEN, CDR2 SYDVKM, per germline. J lost 4 bases, V lost 6 bases, and 7 bases had no gene match. The CDR3 sequence is 15 residues long. This CDR3 reads CASRSDRGRNQPQHF. The CDR3 region has the DNA TGTGCCAGCAGGAGCGACAGGGGGAGAAATCAGCCCCAGCATTTT.

This rearrangement joins TRBV6-8 to TRBJ2-3; possibly TRBD1 or TRBD2 for D (6 bases each). The CDR3 consists of 17 residues. With 3 bases removed from V and 4 bases from J, the gap between germline ends came to 20 bases. Germline V gene sequence: CDR1 MNHGY, CDR2 SAAAGT. For the CDR3, the DNA is TGTGCCAGCAGTTATATAACGGGGGCCCGCCGGGCAGATACGCAGTATTTT. This translates into CASSYITGARRADTQYF.

This sequence joins TRBV19 and TRBJ2-2, with D perhaps matching TRBD1 (6 bases). CDR1 LNHDA and CDR2 SQIVND come from the germline V gene (reference sequence). The ends were cut back, 5 bases at V and 5 bases at J, with 15 bases in the middle. CDR3 length equals 15 residues. The CDR3, as DNA: TGTGCCAGTAGTGCGAGGGACATGGGGACCGGGGAGCTGTTTTTT. Translation: CASSARDMGTGELFF.

The gene calls are TRBV7-8 and TRBJ1-4, with 8 bases matching TRBD1. The CDR3 runs to 14 residues. V shed 2 bases and J 8 bases; nucleotides not matched to a gene: 4. Germline V CDR1 and CDR2: SGHVS, FQNEAQ. CDR3 coding DNA: TGTGCCAGCAGCTTACAGGGGGCGCGCGAAAAACTGTTTTTT. Protein product: CASSLQGAREKLFF.

The genes are TRBV11-2 and TRBJ2-3; D is tentatively TRBD1 or TRBD2 (6 bases each). Trimming cost V 2 bases and J 3 bases, with 12 bases left between them. CDR3 length: 15 residues. Looked up from germline, CDR1 is SGHAT and CDR2 is FQNNGV. The CDR3 is CASSLNVGGTDTQYF. The CDR3 DNA follows: TGTGCCAGCAGCTTAAATGTAGGGGGGACAGATACGCAGTATTTT.

The V call is TRBV7-8, the J call TRBJ2-4; 7 nucleotides match TRBD1. CDR1 and CDR2 from the germline V gene are SGHVS and FQNEAQ. This CDR3 contains 16 residues. The ends lost 2 bases at V and 5 bases at J; junction bases unmatched: 9. CDR3 nucleotides: TGTGCCAGCAGCTTAATAACAGGGGATTACCAAAACATTCAGTACTTC. This sequence encodes CASSLITGDYQNIQYF.

As DNA, the CDR3 is TGTGCCACCCTCGGGGACAGGGACTACGAGCAGTACTTC. This codes for CATLGDRDYEQYF. J is TRBJ2-7 and V is TRBV24-1; 9 bases fit TRBD1. This CDR3 has 13 amino acids. Germline CDR1 KGHDR, CDR2 SFDVKD. V was clipped by 9 bases and J by 3 bases; unmatched bases: 5.